The next 31 T cell receptor beta chains were all read from a single sample in a study of blood T cell repertoires in COVID-19. Some clones are missing from TCRdb's copy, which holds only in-frame ones; the method was immunoSEQ multiplex PCR. The sample lists 140,000 to 150,000 clones; 70% to 90% were seen once. Sequencing was done on a sample of peripheral blood. The origin of the receptors is a woman aged 60-75 years with COVID-19, enrolled during active disease.

The chain uses TRBV5-1 and TRBJ1-5, with 7 bases aligning to TRBD1. Germline trimming cut 0 bases from V and 5 bases from J; bases unmatched to any gene: 5. Germline V lookup: CDR1 SGHRS, CDR2 YFSETQ. The CDR3 runs to 15 residues. Written as DNA, the CDR3 is TGCGCCAGCAGCTTGGAAGGCAGGGGGGATCAGCCCCAGCATTTT. This codes for CASSLEGRGDQPQHF.

The chain employs TRBV11-2 and TRBJ1-2; no firm D call. CDR1 and CDR2 (germline): SGHAT, FQNNGV. The CDR3 runs 13 residues. The V and J ends lost 1 base and 8 bases respectively, with 11 bases between them. The CDR3: CASSLGGVGGYTF. DNA for the CDR3: TGTGCCAGCAGCTTAGGAGGTGTAGGCGGCTACACCTTC.

V is TRBV4-1 and J is TRBJ1-1, with TRBD1 matching 7 bases. J gave up 0 bases and V 4 bases, and 2 bases lay outside the gene matches. The CDR3 has 14 residues. Germline CDR1 is MGHRA and CDR2 is YSYEKL. Here the CDR3 DNA reads TGCGCCAGCAGCCCCGACAGGGTGAACACTGAAGCTTTCTTT. Residues: CASSPDRVNTEAFF.

V and J are TRBV7-2 and TRBJ2-5; 8 bases match TRBD2. The ends lost 1 base at V and 5 bases at J; junction bases unmatched: 3. The CDR3 totals 14 residues. Looked up from germline, CDR1 is SGHTA and CDR2 is FQGNSA. CDR3 bases: TGTGCCAGCAGCTTAGTCGGGGGGGCGGAGACCCAGTACTTC. Translation gives CASSLVGGAETQYF.

The chain carries TRBV18 and TRBJ1-1; D may be TRBD1 (5 bases). Trimming shortened V by 1 base and J by 4 bases, and 19 bases separated the two germline ends. This CDR3 is built from 17 residues. Germline values: CDR1 KGHSH, CDR2 LQKENI. The CDR3 bases are TGTGCCAGCTCACCACGTCGTGGGGACTCAGCGGGCACTGAAGCTTTCTTT. It yields the protein CASSPRRGDSAGTEAFF.

The genes are TRBV24-1 and TRBJ1-5; D is unresolved. From germline, CDR1 is KGHDR and CDR2 SFDVKD. This CDR3 is 13 amino acids long. Trimming removed 9 bases at V and 4 bases at J, with 12 bases between. The CDR3: CATSLRGNQPQHF. The DNA of the CDR3 is TGTGCCACCTCTTTGCGGGGAAATCAGCCCCAGCATTTT.

The chain couples TRBV5-6 to TRBJ1-3; possibly TRBD1 for D (5 bases). The V end was cut by 5 bases, the J end by 1 base, with 19 bases between. CDR3 length: 17 residues. Germline assignment: CDR1 SGHDT and CDR2 YYEEEE. Here the CDR3 reads CASSKVGRGASGNTIYF. CDR3 DNA: TGTGCCAGCAGTAAGGTCGGGCGTGGGGCTTCTGGAAACACCATATATTTT.

The genes are TRBV5-6 and TRBJ2-3; D is unclear. There are 14 residues in the CDR3. Germline CDR1 and CDR2: SGHDT and YYEEEE. V was cut by 0 bases and J by 3 bases, with 8 bases left in between. The CDR3 coding sequence is TGTGCCAGCAGCTTGGTAACTTTTACAGATACGCAGTATTTT. This translates into CASSLVTFTDTQYF.

The chain joins TRBV28 to TRBJ1-4; no reliable D call. The CDR3 is 14 amino acids. Germline V gene lookup returns CDR1 MDHEN and CDR2 SYDVKM. V lost 7 bases to trimming and J lost 0 bases, with 9 bases between them. The CDR3 DNA follows: TGTGCCAGCATCGGGAGCCCAACTAATGAAAAACTGTTTTTT. It encodes CASIGSPTNEKLFF.

The V gene is TRBV5-4, the J gene TRBJ2-3; 8 bases line up with TRBD2. CDR3 length: 15 residues. Germline-derived CDR1 and CDR2 are SGHNT and YYREEE (reference sequence). V shed 4 bases and J 3 bases; nucleotides not matched to a gene: 7. CDR3 coding DNA: TGTGCCAGCAGCCCGGAGACGGGGGGGACAGATACGCAGTATTTT. It is translated as CASSPETGGTDTQYF.

The chain carries TRBV29-1 and TRBJ2-5, with 7 bases aligning to TRBD1. The germline V gene encodes CDR1 SQVTM and CDR2 ANQGSEA. The V segment lost 7 bases and the J segment 5 bases; nucleotides outside the gene matches: 10. CDR3 length equals 13 residues. The CDR3: CSAWTGTPETQYF. In DNA, the CDR3 is TGCAGCGCCTGGACAGGTACCCCGGAGACCCAGTACTTC. Full variable domain (missing parts from reference TRBV29-1 and TRBJ2-5): SAVISQKPSRDICQRGTSLTIQCQVDSQVTMMFWYRQQPGQSLTLIATANQGSEATYESGFVIDKFPISRPNLTFSTLTVSNMSPEDSSIYLCSAWTGTPETQYFGPGTRLLVL.

V gene TRBV4-2 combines with J gene TRBJ2-1; TRBD2 aligns across 10 bases. This CDR3 spans 16 amino acids. The germline gives CDR1 LGHNA, CDR2 YNFKEQ. The J segment lost 0 bases and the V segment lost 3 bases, leaving 2 bases of the junction unmatched. For the CDR3, the DNA is TGTGCCAGCAGCCAGCAGCGGGGGGGCTCCTACAATGAGCAGTTCTTC. This translates into CASSQQRGGSYNEQFF.

The V gene is TRBV5-4, the J gene TRBJ1-3, with D maybe TRBD1 (6 bases). V was trimmed by 4 bases and J by 9 bases, leaving 17 bases between them. CDR1 SGHNT and CDR2 YYREEE come from the germline V gene (reference sequence). CDR3 length: 14 amino acids. This chain's CDR3 is CASSPGHSGGTIYF. CDR3 sequence (DNA): TGTGCCAGCAGCCCGGGACATTCGGGGGGCACCATATATTTT.

The J gene is TRBJ1-4, the V gene TRBV2; 7 nucleotides agree with TRBD1. The V segment lost 6 bases and the J segment 12 bases; nucleotides outside the gene matches: 4. The CDR3 runs 11 residues. Germline CDR1 SNHLY, CDR2 FYNNEI. The CDR3: CASRTGAELFF. CDR3 sequence (DNA): TGTGCCAGCAGAACAGGGGCGGAACTGTTTTTT.

V gene TRBV28 combines with J gene TRBJ1-5, with D maybe TRBD1 (5 bases). V shed 5 bases and J shed 6 bases, with 14 bases lying between them. This CDR3 is 14 amino acids long. Germline V CDR1 and CDR2: MDHEN, SYDVKM. The CDR3 protein is CASSPQGISQPQHF. The CDR3 DNA is TGTGCCAGCAGTCCCCAGGGAATAAGTCAGCCCCAGCATTTT.

V gene TRBV5-5 combines with J gene TRBJ2-7; D is ambiguous. Germline CDR1 is SGHKS and CDR2 is YYEKEE (reference sequence). The CDR3 spans 14 residues. V was shortened by 3 bases and J by 3 bases, with 13 bases between the two germline ends. The CDR3 coding sequence is TGTGCCAGCAGCTCCACAGAAGCTGTCTACGAGCAGTACTTC. This codes for CASSSTEAVYEQYF.

The V gene is TRBV27, the J gene TRBJ2-2, with 7 bases matching TRBD1. The V segment lost 4 bases and the J segment 4 bases; nucleotides outside the gene matches: 6. CDR1 and CDR2 (germline): MNHEY, SMNVEV (reference sequence). The CDR3 runs 15 residues. The chain's CDR3 is CASSSRDSSTGELFF. CDR3 in DNA: TGTGCCAGCAGTTCCCGGGACAGCTCCACCGGGGAGCTGTTTTTT.

This sequence joins TRBV5-1 and TRBJ2-7, with D maybe TRBD2 (5 bases). The CDR3 is made up of 15 amino acids. Germline assignment: CDR1 SGHRS and CDR2 YFSETQ. Trimming shortened V by 7 bases and J by 2 bases, and 19 bases separated the two germline ends. This CDR3 is CASAPVGSQTYEQYF. Written as DNA, the CDR3 is TGCGCCAGCGCCCCTGTGGGGAGCCAGACCTACGAGCAGTACTTC.

The chain recombines TRBV27 with TRBJ2-5, with TRBD1 matching 8 bases. Looked up from germline, CDR1 is MNHEY and CDR2 is SMNVEV (reference sequence). V gave up 3 bases and J gave up 4 bases; unmatched junction bases: 4. This CDR3 spans 14 amino acids. As DNA, the CDR3 is TGTGCCAGCAGTTTGGGTACAGGGGGAGAGACCCAGTACTTC. Translated: CASSLGTGGETQYF.

V gene TRBV2 combines with J gene TRBJ2-7; the match to TRBD1 covers 8 bases. The germline CDR1 and CDR2 sequences are SNHLY and FYNNEI. Trimming cost V 3 bases and J 5 bases; bases outside gene matches: 6. There are 14 residues in the CDR3. The CDR3 DNA is TGTGCCAGCAGTGAGTGGACAGGGACCAACGAGCAGTACTTC. It specifies CASSEWTGTNEQYF.

CDR3 sequence reads: CASSQAQAYGYTF. In DNA form, the CDR3 reads TGTGCCAGCAGCCAGGCACAGGCCTATGGCTACACCTTC. The V and J genes are TRBV3-1 (or the pseudogene TRBV3-2) and TRBJ1-2; possible D gene TRBD1, 5 bases. V lost 3 bases and J 4 bases, leaving 9 bases between the germline ends. CDR1 is LGHDT, CDR2 YNNKEL, per germline (reference sequence). This CDR3 has 13 amino acids.

The gene calls are TRBV6-2 or TRBV6-3 and TRBJ2-5, with 10 positions matching TRBD2. The CDR3 length is 14 residues. Losses at the gene ends were 5 bases for V and 5 bases for J; bases not matched to a gene: 5. CDR1 is MNHEY, CDR2 SVGEGT, per germline. DNA for the CDR3: TGTGCCAGCAGTAGGCTAGCGGGGGTGGAGACCCAGTACTTC. The encoded protein is CASSRLAGVETQYF.

The chain recombines TRBV4-2 with TRBJ1-2; 9 nucleotides agree with TRBD1. Looked up from germline, CDR1 is LGHNA and CDR2 is YNFKEQ. The CDR3 spans 17 residues. Trimming took 1 base from V and 6 from J; bases not matched to a gene: 12. The DNA for the CDR3 is TGTGCCAGCAGCCAAGCGCAAGACCGGACAGGGGTCGATGGCTACACCTTC. Translated, it gives CASSQAQDRTGVDGYTF.

The rearrangement links TRBV7-2 to TRBJ2-3; 10 positions match TRBD2. The V gene's germline CDR1 is SGHTA and CDR2 FQGNSA. The CDR3 extends over 15 amino acids. V dropped 4 bases and J dropped 1; count of bases not matched to a gene: 2. The CDR3 region has the DNA TGTGCCAGCAGCTACAGCGGGGGGGGCACAGATACGCAGTATTTT. Its protein product is CASSYSGGGTDTQYF. Full variable domain (rest looked up from reference TRBV7-2 and TRBJ2-3): GAGVSQSPSNKVTEKGKDVELRCDPISGHTALYWYRQSLGQGLEFLIYFQGNSAPDKSGLPSDRFSAERTGGSVSTLTIQRTQQEDSAVYLCASSYSGGGTDTQYFGPGTRLTVL.

The CDR3 DNA reads TGTGCCAGCAGCCAAGATATGGGCAGCATCTACGAGCAGTACTTC. As protein: CASSQDMGSIYEQYF. The chain uses TRBV14 and TRBJ2-7; no firm D call. Trimming left V 0 bases short and J 3 bases short, with 12 bases between. The CDR3 contains 15 residues. Germline CDR1 and CDR2: SGHDN and FVKESK.

The gene calls are TRBV7-2 and TRBJ1-2, with TRBD1 matching over 9 bases. The germline CDR1 and CDR2 sequences are SGHTA and FQGNSA. There are 14 residues in the CDR3. V shed 5 bases, J shed 2 bases, and the junction held 3 bases outside the gene matches. CDR3 DNA sequence: TGTGCCAGCAGCCGGGGGACAGGGAACTATGGCTACACCTTC. Protein product: CASSRGTGNYGYTF.

V and J are TRBV6-5 and TRBJ2-1; possible D gene TRBD1, 6 bases. Germline V gene data show CDR1 as MNHEY and CDR2 as SVGAGI. V was cut by 0 bases and J by 4 bases, with 13 bases left in between. This CDR3 region has 16 residues. The CDR3 is CASSYSGRGHYNEQFF. CDR3 sequence (DNA): TGTGCCAGCAGTTACTCGGGCAGGGGCCATTACAATGAGCAGTTCTTC.

J is TRBJ1-2 and V is TRBV24-1, with TRBD1 as a possible D gene (6 bases). The CDR3 is 16 residues long. Per the germline V gene, CDR1 is KGHDR and CDR2 is SFDVKD. Trimming took off 3 bases at V and 5 bases at J, with 18 bases between the two ends. The CDR3 protein is CATSDTQGPQRYGYTF. Written as DNA, the CDR3 is TGTGCCACCAGTGATACACAGGGCCCCCAGAGGTATGGCTACACCTTC.

The V call is TRBV19, the J call TRBJ1-2; 8 bases map to TRBD1. The CDR3 extends over 13 amino acids. Germline V gene data show CDR1 as LNHDA and CDR2 as SQIVND (reference sequence). J gave up 8 bases and V 6 bases, and 8 bases lay outside the gene matches. The CDR3 DNA reads TGTGCCAGTAGCAATGACAGGGGAGTCGGCTACACCTTC. Residues: CASSNDRGVGYTF.

The V gene is TRBV27, the J gene TRBJ2-7; D unclear. The CDR3 is 13 residues long. V dropped 6 bases and J dropped 3 bases, with 12 bases sitting between them. Germline V gene data show CDR1 as MNHEY and CDR2 as SMNVEV (reference sequence). The chain's CDR3 is CASRRQVVYEQYF. The CDR3 nucleotides are TGTGCCAGCAGACGGCAGGTCGTCTACGAGCAGTACTTC.

The CDR3 region is CASTGGLAPTGELFF. DNA for the CDR3: TGCGCCAGCACCGGCGGTCTAGCCCCGACCGGGGAGCTGTTTTTT. V is TRBV5-1 and J is TRBJ2-2; possible D gene TRBD2, 5 bases. Germline lookup yields CDR1 SGHRS and CDR2 YFSETQ. V lost 6 bases, J lost 5 bases, and 17 bases lay in between. This CDR3 is 15 amino acids long.